The 17 T cell receptor beta chains given below trace back to one sample, sequenced in a study of blood T cell repertoires in COVID-19. Sequencing was performed with immunoSEQ multiplex PCR; in TCRdb, only in-frame clones are kept and a portion is missing. The table has roughly 63,000 clones, over 75% seen once; the top ten hold 2.5% to 3%. Sequencing input: peripheral blood. Receptors originate from a man aged 50 or older with acute or convalescent COVID-19.

The rearrangement links TRBV27 to TRBJ2-5; 8 bases are shared with TRBD2. The CDR3 loop spans 14 amino acids. J gave up 4 bases and V 5 bases, and 6 bases lay outside the gene matches. Germline V lookup: CDR1 MNHEY, CDR2 SMNVEV (reference sequence). This CDR3 reads CASSPMLAGETQYF. For the CDR3, the DNA is TGTGCCAGCAGTCCAATGCTAGCGGGAGAGACCCAGTACTTC.

This chain uses TRBV14 with TRBJ1-2; a possible D gene is TRBD1 (5 bases). Germline CDR1 SGHDN, CDR2 FVKESK. CDR3 length equals 14 residues. Trimming took off 0 bases at V and 1 base at J, with 6 bases between the two ends. CDR3 nucleotides: TGTGCCAGCAGCCAAGAGGGACTTAACTATGGCTACACCTTC. Translating it yields CASSQEGLNYGYTF.

The J gene is TRBJ2-1, the V gene TRBV9; D gene ambiguous. Trimming stripped 3 bases from V and 6 bases from J, with 7 bases between. Germline CDR1 reads SGDLS; CDR2 reads YYNGEE. This CDR3 has 12 amino acids. The CDR3 coding sequence is TGTGCCAGCAGCGGTTGGCTCAATGAGCAGTTCTTC. Encoded protein: CASSGWLNEQFF.

The chain joins TRBV30 to TRBJ1-2, with a weak D call TRBD1 (6 bases). CDR1 is GTSNPN and CDR2 is SVGIG in the germline V gene (reference sequence). Trimming left V 5 bases short and J 3 bases short, with 16 bases between. This CDR3 is 14 amino acids long. Written as DNA, the CDR3 is TGTGCCTGGGGATCCCAACAGGGCTACTATGGCTACACCTTC. Translation gives CAWGSQQGYYGYTF.

The chain uses TRBV10-1 and TRBJ1-5; unclear D gene. Trimming cost V 7 bases and J 6 bases, with 7 bases left between them. CDR1 and CDR2 from the germline V gene are WNHNN and SYGVQD (reference sequence). This CDR3 has 11 amino acids. DNA for the CDR3: TGCGCCAGCAAACGAGTTCAGCCCCAGCATTTT. It encodes CASKRVQPQHF.

The V gene is TRBV7-3, the J gene TRBJ2-1; possible D gene TRBD2, 5 bases. The CDR3 length is 16 residues. Germline values: CDR1 SGHTA, CDR2 FQGTGA. Trimming shortened V by 5 bases and J by 4 bases, and 18 bases separated the two germline ends. Here the CDR3 DNA reads TGTGCCAGCAGCCCGAGCGGTGGCCGATTATACAATGAGCAGTTCTTC. This encodes CASSPSGGRLYNEQFF.

The chain links TRBV5-6 to TRBJ2-1; 9 positions agree with TRBD1. The CDR3 runs to 15 residues. The V segment lost 9 bases and the J segment 5 bases; nucleotides outside the gene matches: 12. Germline V gene sequence: CDR1 SGHDT, CDR2 YYEEEE. The DNA of the CDR3 is TGTGCCACCTCCCCCCGGGACAGGGTCAACAATGAGCAGTTCTTC. This sequence encodes CATSPRDRVNNEQFF.

The chain couples TRBV7-2 to TRBJ2-7; 10 nucleotides agree with TRBD2. From germline, CDR1 is SGHTA and CDR2 FQGNSA. The CDR3 is 14 amino acids. V dropped 3 bases and J dropped 6; count of bases not matched to a gene: 5. The CDR3 DNA sequence: TGTGCCAGCAGCTTGGTAGCGGGAGGAGGCGAGCAGTACGTC. As protein: CASSLVAGGGEQYV.

The rearrangement links TRBV19 to TRBJ2-3, with 9 nucleotides matching TRBD1. The CDR3 spans 16 residues. Germline CDR1 is LNHDA and CDR2 is SQIVND (reference sequence). V gave up 4 bases and J gave up 2 bases; unmatched junction bases: 7. The CDR3 sequence: CASSTWDRVDTDTQYF. Written as DNA, the CDR3 is TGTGCCAGTAGTACCTGGGACAGGGTTGACACAGATACGCAGTATTTT. Filled out from reference TRBV19 and TRBJ2-3, the complete variable domain reads DGGITQSPKYLFRKEGQNVTLSCEQNLNHDAMYWYRQDPGQGLRLIYYSQIVNDFQKGDIAEGYSVSREKKESFPLTVTSAQKNPTAFYLCASSTWDRVDTDTQYFGPGTRLTVL.

The CDR3 nucleotides read TGTGCCAGCAGTTGGGGGACAGAGTCCTACAATGAGCAGTTCTTC. Residues: CASSWGTESYNEQFF. This rearrangement joins TRBV7-6 to TRBJ2-1, with 7 bases fitting TRBD1. V lost 6 bases and J lost 1; bases outside the gene matches: 6. Germline values: CDR1 SGHVS, CDR2 FNYEAQ. This CDR3 has 15 amino acids.

By share, this clone counts as medium-sized. The chain carries TRBV27 and TRBJ2-1; 9 nucleotides match TRBD1. The length of the CDR3 is 15 residues. The junction had 8 bases not matched to a gene; V was cut back by 5 bases and J by 6 bases. Germline CDR1 reads MNHEY; CDR2 reads SMNVEV (reference sequence). The CDR3, as DNA: TGTGCCAGCAGTACCCGGGACAGGGCTACCAATGAGCAGTTCTTC. It encodes CASSTRDRATNEQFF.

With respect to this clone: The sample contains more than one DNA sequence encoding this CDR3. The J gene is TRBJ2-7, the V gene TRBV5-4; maybe TRBD1 (6 bases). Germline values: CDR1 SGHNT, CDR2 YYREEE (reference sequence). This CDR3 spans 13 amino acids. Trimming took 4 bases from V and 1 from J, leaving 9 bases between them. The CDR3 spells CASSPQGSYEQYF. CDR3 sequence (DNA): TGTGCCAGCAGCCCACAGGGATCCTACGAGCAGTACTTC.

The V call is TRBV5-6, the J call TRBJ1-3; D gene ambiguous. Germline V gives CDR1 SGHDT, CDR2 YYEEEE. Trimming removed 0 bases from V and 3 bases from J, with 4 bases in between. This CDR3 is built from 13 residues. The CDR3 region is CASSLVSGNTIYF. DNA for the CDR3: TGTGCCAGCAGCTTGGTTAGTGGAAACACCATATATTTT. The full variable domain, completed using reference TRBV5-6 and TRBJ1-3, is DAGVTQSPTHLIKTRGQQVTLRCSPKSGHDTVSWYQQALGQGPQFIFQYYEEEERQRGNFPDRFSGHQFPNYSSELNVNALLLGDSALYLCASSLVSGNTIYFGEGSWLTVV.

The CDR3 DNA sequence: TGTGCCAGCAGTCCCAGGGACAGGGGGCAAGGCGAGCAGTACTTC. Encoded protein: CASSPRDRGQGEQYF. J is TRBJ2-7 and V is TRBV28; 12 bases map to TRBD1. Germline CDR1 and CDR2: MDHEN and SYDVKM. V lost 5 bases and J lost 6; bases outside the gene matches: 8. The CDR3 has 15 residues. The complete variable domain, with remaining parts taken from reference TRBV28 and TRBJ2-7, reads DVKVTQSSRYLVKRTGEKVFLECVQDMDHENMFWYRQDPGLGLRLIYFSYDVKMKEKGDIPEGYSVSREKKERFSLILESASTNQTSMYLCASSPRDRGQGEQYFGPGTRLTVT.

This chain joins TRBV5-8 and TRBJ1-6; TRBD1 might be the D (5 bases). V dropped 0 bases and J dropped 5 bases, with 15 bases sitting between them. There are 17 residues in the CDR3. CDR1 and CDR2 (germline): SGHTS, YDEGEE. As DNA, the CDR3 is TGTGCCAGCAGCTTGGGATTTACCGGGACTAATAATTCACCCCTCCACTTT. Protein product: CASSLGFTGTNNSPLHF.

The chain links TRBV14 to TRBJ1-4; tentative D call: TRBD1 (5 bases). Germline CDR1 SGHDN, CDR2 FVKESK. The V end lost 4 bases, the J end lost 8 bases, and 20 bases lay between the germline ends. This CDR3 is 16 amino acids long. The CDR3 is CASSRTWEGLREKLFF. CDR3 coding DNA: TGTGCCAGCAGCCGAACGTGGGAGGGGTTGAGGGAAAAACTGTTTTTT.

The chain employs TRBV27 and TRBJ1-3, with D possibly being TRBD1 (6 bases). Germline CDR1 is MNHEY and CDR2 is SMNVEV (reference sequence). The CDR3 contains 20 residues. V was shortened by 4 bases and J by 4 bases, with 29 bases between the two germline ends. CDR3 DNA sequence: TGTGCCAGCAGTTCGCCGATATACAGGGACGATCCCCGGTTCGGAAACACCATATATTTT. Translated: CASSSPIYRDDPRFGNTIYF.